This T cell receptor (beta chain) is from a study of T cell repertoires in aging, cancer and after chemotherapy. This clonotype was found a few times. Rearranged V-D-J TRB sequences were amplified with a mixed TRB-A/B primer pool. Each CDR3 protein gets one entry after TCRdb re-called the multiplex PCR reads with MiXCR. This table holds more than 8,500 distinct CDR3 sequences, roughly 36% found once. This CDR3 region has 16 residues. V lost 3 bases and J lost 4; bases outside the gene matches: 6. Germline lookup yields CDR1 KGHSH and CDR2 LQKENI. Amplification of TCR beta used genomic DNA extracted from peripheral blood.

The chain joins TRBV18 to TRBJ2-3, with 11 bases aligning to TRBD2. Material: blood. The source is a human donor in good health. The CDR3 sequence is CASSPVTSGGADTQYF. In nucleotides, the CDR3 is TGTGCCAGCTCACCGGTCACTAGCGGGGGTGCAGATACGCAGTATTTT.